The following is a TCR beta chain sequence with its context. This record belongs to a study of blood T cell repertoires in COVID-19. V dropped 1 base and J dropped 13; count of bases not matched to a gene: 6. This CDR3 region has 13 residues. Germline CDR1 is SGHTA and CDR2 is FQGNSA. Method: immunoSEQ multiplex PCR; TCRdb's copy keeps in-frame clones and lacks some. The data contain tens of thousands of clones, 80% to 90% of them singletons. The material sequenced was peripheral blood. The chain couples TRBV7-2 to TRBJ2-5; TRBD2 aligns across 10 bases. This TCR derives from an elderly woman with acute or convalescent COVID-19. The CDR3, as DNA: TGTGCCAGCAGCTTAGAGGCTAGCGGGAGCACGTACTTC. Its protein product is CASSLEASGSTYF.